Sequencing of this T cell receptor beta chain was carried out in a study of beta chain features in type 1 diabetes. Study-wide points: Among all four CD4+ subsets, Type 1 diabetes patients had TCRB CDR3s that were moderately but significantly shorter.

In all sorted populations, purity surpassed 95%. Germline V CDR1 and CDR2: SGHDT, YYEEEE. This CDR3 has 13 residues. Trimming pared 0 bases from V and 2 bases from J, leaving 5 bases between. Since all of the isolated RNA was reverse transcribed, expressed TCRB transcripts were what got sequenced. Assay used: immunoSEQ multiplex PCR; TCRdb lists only in-frame clones, some missing. The table includes 600,000 to 700,000 clones, over 10% detected once. Comment on this clone: As yet, its antigen is unknown.

Sequenced material: naive CD4+ T cells from blood. The TCR was taken from a man aged 25-40 years with type 1 diabetes. The chain has TRBV5-6 and TRBJ2-5, with D unresolved. CDR3 DNA sequence: TGTGCCAGCAGCTTGGTAGGTCAAGAGACCCAGTACTTC. Translated, it gives CASSLVGQETQYF.